This note documents a single T cell receptor beta chain sequence. Produced via immunoSEQ multiplex PCR; TCRdb's table is partial and in-frame only. This sample yields tens of thousands of clones, of which around 93% are seen a single time; about 0.31% belongs to the top ten. These data belong to a study of OX40 agonist ivuxolimab in advanced cancers. Collection of blood occurred at baseline, at cycle 4 day 1, and at cycle 7 day 1. The CDR3 is 14 amino acids. The trim removed 0 bases at V and 6 bases at J, leaving 4 bases unmatched. CDR1 and CDR2 from the germline V gene are SGHRS and YFSETQ. This TCR was sampled from an adult with an advanced solid tumor such as melanoma, head and neck, liver or kidney cancer. V usage is TRBV5-1 and J usage is TRBJ2-3, with 7 bases aligning to TRBD2. This material consisted of CD4+ or CD8+ T cells sorted from blood, taken in a trial of the OX40 agonist ivuxolimab. The CDR3 region has the DNA TGCGCCAGCAGCTTGGGGCGGGAGAGGGATACGCAGTATTTT. It is translated as CASSLGRERDTQYF.